This T cell receptor (beta chain) appears in the sequencing data of a study of blood T cell repertoires in COVID-19. About the research overall: The United States, Italy and Spain provided the acute and convalescent COVID-19 samples.

In its sample, this clone was seen once. The table came from immunoSEQ multiplex PCR; TCRdb's copy has only in-frame clones and leaves some out. Among 200,000 to 300,000 clones listed, about four fifths were seen once. Germline CDR1 reads SGHTA; CDR2 reads FQGNSA. This CDR3 is 15 amino acids long. The V and J ends lost 2 bases and 0 bases respectively, with 10 bases between them. Material for sequencing was peripheral blood. The source of this sequence is a woman between 65 and 79 years old with acute or convalescent COVID-19. The V gene is TRBV7-2, the J gene TRBJ1-2; D perhaps matches TRBD1 (6 bases). CDR3 DNA sequence: TGTGCCAGCAGCTTACATACAGGGTCTAACTATGGCTACACCTTC. It codes for CASSLHTGSNYGYTF.